Sequencing of this T cell receptor (beta chain) was carried out in a study of blood T cell repertoires in COVID-19 (dated by TCRdb to about 2020). The study in broad terms: Samples covering the acute and convalescent phases of COVID-19 were provided by collaborators in the United States, Italy and Spain. The prospective study material was composed of cDNA or gDNA derived from T cells, B-cell-depleted T cells, or PBMCs. The repertoires were made available in a free public database intended to serve as a resource for research on the immune response to SARS-CoV-2. Sample metadata almost always included a de-identified subject ID, COVID-19 status, age in years and sex. Samples came from the ongoing ImmuneRACE study (first 160 participants) plus 1,254 subjects from 6 global collaborators. Where available, HLA class I and class II types were taken from metadata supplied by the sample provider and were not determined by assay-based typing. The dataset comprised deeply sampled blood TCRbeta repertoires from subjects exposed to, actively infected with, or recovered from COVID-19.

As for this clone: It lacks a known antigen. Base quality data are lacking; no much larger clone is found one base away.

Measured from the cysteine to the phenylalanine, the CDR3 is 14 residues long. Left in the record is the CDR3 DNA by itself, 42 bases read in frame from the first base. CDR1 LNHDA and CDR2 SQIVND are derived from the germline V gene (reference sequence). Trimming removed 7 bases from V and 10 bases from J; the gene matches leave 5 bases unexplained. The paper as a whole reports these results and caveats: The quantity of clinical and demographic metadata differed by source and by participant and was supplied without curation.

TCRbeta CDR3 regions were amplified from genomic DNA using the immunoSEQ Assay, a bias-controlled multiplex PCR. The published analysis was carried out like this. The number of nucleated cells in each sample was estimated from the amplification of reference gene primers within the assay. To quantify the absolute abundance of each unique TCRbeta CDR3 rearrangement, sequence reads were collapsed and filtered. Productive Simpson clonality was computed per sample as the square root of Simpson's diversity index over productive rearrangements. What TCRdb holds here is the immuneACCESS table cut down to in-frame rearrangements. Part of the clones is not present; checked against another copy, under half of the missing clones reflect an unresolved V gene, and the others are unexplained. Clonal size and the V and J genes are those of that table, whereas D and trimming came from the DNA. This sample comprises roughly 180,000 clones, 75% to 90% of them detected only once. Around 2.3% of the sample belongs to the ten largest clones.

The collaborating institutions used their own protocols to collect whole blood in K2EDTA tubes. For TCRbeta analysis, collaborators shipped samples as frozen whole blood, isolated PBMCs, or DNA extracted from either of those sample types. The material sequenced was peripheral blood. The TCR sequence derives from a man in his 70s with active or convalescent COVID-19. Recombination linked TRBV19 to TRBJ2-3; the central 16 bases match TRBD2. The CDR3 protein: CASTAGTSGGAQYF. The sequence in DNA is TGTGCCAGTACAGCCGGGACTAGCGGGGGGGCGCAGTATTTT.